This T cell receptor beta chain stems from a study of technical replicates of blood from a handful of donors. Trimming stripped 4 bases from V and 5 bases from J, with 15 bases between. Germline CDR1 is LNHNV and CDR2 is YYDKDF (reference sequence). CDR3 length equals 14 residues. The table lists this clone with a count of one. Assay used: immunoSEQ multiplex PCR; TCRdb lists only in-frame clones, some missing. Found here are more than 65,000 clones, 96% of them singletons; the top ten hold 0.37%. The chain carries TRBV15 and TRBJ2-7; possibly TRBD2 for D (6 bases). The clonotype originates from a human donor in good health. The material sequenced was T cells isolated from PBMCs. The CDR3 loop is CATSIGPSGDEQYF. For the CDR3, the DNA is TGTGCCACCAGCATAGGCCCTTCGGGGGACGAGCAGTACTTC.